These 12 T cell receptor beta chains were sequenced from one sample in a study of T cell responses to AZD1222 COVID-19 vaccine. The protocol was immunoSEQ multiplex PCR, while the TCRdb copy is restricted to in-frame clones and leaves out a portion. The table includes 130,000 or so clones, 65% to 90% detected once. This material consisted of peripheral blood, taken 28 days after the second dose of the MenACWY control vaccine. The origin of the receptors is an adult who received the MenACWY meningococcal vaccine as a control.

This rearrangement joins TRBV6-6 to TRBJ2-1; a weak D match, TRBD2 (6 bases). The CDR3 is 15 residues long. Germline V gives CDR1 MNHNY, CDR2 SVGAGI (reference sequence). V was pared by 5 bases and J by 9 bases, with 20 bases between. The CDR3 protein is CASSGAGIGGGEQFF. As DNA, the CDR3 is TGTGCCAGCAGTGGCGCGGGGATCGGGGGTGGTGAGCAGTTCTTC.

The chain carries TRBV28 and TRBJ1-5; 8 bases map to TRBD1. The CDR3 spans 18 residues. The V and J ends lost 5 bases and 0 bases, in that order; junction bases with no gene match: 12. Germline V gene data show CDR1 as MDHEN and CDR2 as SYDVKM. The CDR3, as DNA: TGTGCCAGCAGTAACCCACGGACAGGGTCAAATAGCAATCAGCCCCAGCATTTT. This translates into CASSNPRTGSNSNQPQHF.

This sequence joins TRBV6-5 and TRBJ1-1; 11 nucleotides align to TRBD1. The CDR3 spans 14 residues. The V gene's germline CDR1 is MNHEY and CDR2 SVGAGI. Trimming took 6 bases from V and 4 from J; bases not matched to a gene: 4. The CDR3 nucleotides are TGTGCCAGCAGCCGGGACAGGGGGGGCACTGAAGCTTTCTTT. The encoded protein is CASSRDRGGTEAFF.

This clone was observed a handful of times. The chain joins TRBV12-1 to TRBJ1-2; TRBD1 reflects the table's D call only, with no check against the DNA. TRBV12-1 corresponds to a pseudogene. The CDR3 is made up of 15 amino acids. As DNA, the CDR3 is TGTGCCAGCAGCAAACCGGGACAGGGCAGGTGTGGCTACACCTTC. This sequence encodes CASSKPGQGRCGYTF.

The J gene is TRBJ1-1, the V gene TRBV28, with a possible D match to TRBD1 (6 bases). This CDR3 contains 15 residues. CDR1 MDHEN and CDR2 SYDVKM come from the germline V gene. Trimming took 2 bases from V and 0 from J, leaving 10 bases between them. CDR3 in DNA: TGTGCCAGCAGTTTAGGAAGGGGGATGAACACTGAAGCTTTCTTT. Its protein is CASSLGRGMNTEAFF.

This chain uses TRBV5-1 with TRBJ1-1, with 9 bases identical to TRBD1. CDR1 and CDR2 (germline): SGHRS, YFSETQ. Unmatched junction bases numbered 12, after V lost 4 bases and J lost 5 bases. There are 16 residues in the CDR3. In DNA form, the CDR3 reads TGCGCCAGCAGCCTAACCTCACAGGGGGCAGGTACTGAAGCTTTCTTT. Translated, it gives CASSLTSQGAGTEAFF. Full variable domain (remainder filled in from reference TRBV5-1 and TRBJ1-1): KAGVTQTPRYLIKTRGQQVTLSCSPISGHRSVSWYQQTPGQGLQFLFEYFSETQRNKGNFPGRFSGRQFSNSRSEMNVSTLELGDSALYLCASSLTSQGAGTEAFFGQGTRLTVV.

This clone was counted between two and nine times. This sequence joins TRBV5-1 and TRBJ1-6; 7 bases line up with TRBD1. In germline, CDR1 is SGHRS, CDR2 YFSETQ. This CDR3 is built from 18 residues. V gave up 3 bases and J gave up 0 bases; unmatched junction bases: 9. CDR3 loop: CASSSYRGPDSYNSPLHF. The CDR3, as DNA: TGCGCCAGCAGCTCCTACAGGGGCCCGGACTCCTATAATTCACCCCTCCACTTT.

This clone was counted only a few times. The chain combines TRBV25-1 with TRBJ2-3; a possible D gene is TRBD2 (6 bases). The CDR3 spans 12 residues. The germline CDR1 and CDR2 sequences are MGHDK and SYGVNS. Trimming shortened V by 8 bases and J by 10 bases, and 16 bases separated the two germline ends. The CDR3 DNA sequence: TGTGCCAGCTTCGATGGGGGGAGAGCGCAGTATTTT. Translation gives CASFDGGRAQYF. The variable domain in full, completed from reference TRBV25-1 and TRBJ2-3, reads EADIYQTPRYLVIGTGKKITLECSQTMGHDKMYWYQQDPGMELHLIHYSYGVNSTEKGDLSSESTVSRIRTEHFPLTLESARPSHTSQYLCASFDGGRAQYFGPGTRLTVL.

Here the CDR3 DNA reads TGTGCCAGCTCACCGGGACAGGGGATGGTCGAGCAGTACTTC. Encoded protein: CASSPGQGMVEQYF. V is TRBV18 and J is TRBJ2-7, with 10 bases matching TRBD1. This CDR3 has 14 residues. The trim removed 3 bases at V and 6 bases at J, leaving 5 bases unmatched. Per the germline V gene, CDR1 is KGHSH and CDR2 is LQKENI. The full variable domain, completed using reference TRBV18 and TRBJ2-7, is NAGVMQNPRHLVRRRGQEARLRCSPMKGHSHVYWYRQLPEEGLKFMVYLQKENIIDESGMPKERFSAEFPKEGPSILRIQQVVRGDSAAYFCASSPGQGMVEQYFGPGTRLTVT.

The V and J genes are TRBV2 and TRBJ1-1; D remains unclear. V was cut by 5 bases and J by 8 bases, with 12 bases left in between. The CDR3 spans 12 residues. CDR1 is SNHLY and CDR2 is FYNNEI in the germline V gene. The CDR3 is CASSRTPLEAFF. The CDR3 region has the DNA TGTGCCAGCAGTCGGACCCCTCTGGAAGCTTTCTTT.

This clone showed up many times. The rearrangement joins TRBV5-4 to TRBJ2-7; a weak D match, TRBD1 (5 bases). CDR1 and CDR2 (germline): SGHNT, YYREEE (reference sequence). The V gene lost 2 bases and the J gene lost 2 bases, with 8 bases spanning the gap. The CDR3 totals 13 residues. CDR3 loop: CASSFDRAYEQYV. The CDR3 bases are TGTGCCAGCAGCTTTGACAGAGCCTACGAGCAGTACGTC.

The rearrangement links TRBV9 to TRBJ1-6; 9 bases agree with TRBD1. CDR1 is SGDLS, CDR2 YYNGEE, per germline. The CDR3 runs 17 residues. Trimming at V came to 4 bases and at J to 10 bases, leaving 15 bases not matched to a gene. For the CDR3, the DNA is TGTGCCAGCAGCAAAACCACAGGACAGGGGATGTCCTCACCCCTCCACTTT. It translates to CASSKTTGQGMSSPLHF. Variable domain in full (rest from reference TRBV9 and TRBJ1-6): DSGVTQTPKHLITATGQRVTLRCSPRSGDLSVYWYQQSLDQGLQFLIQYYNGEERAKGNILERFSAQQFPDLHSELNLSSLELGDSALYFCASSKTTGQGMSSPLHFGNGTRLTVT.